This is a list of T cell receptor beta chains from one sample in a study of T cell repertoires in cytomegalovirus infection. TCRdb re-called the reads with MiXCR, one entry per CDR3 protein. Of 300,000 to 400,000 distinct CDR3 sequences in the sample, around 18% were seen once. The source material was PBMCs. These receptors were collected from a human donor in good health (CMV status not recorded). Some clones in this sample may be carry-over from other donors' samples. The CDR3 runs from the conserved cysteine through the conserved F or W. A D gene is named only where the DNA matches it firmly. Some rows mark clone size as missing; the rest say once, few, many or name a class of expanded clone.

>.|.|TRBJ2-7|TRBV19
CARTWCREVHEQYF
TGTGCCAGAACGTGGTGCAGGGAGGTCCACGAGCAGTACTTC
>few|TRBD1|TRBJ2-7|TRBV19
CASSIGTGPYEQYF
TGTGCCAGTAGTATTGGGACAGGGCCCTACGAGCAGTACTTC
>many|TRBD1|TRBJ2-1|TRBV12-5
CASARTGDNEQFF
TGTGCTAGTGCCAGGACAGGGGACAATGAGCAGTTCTTC
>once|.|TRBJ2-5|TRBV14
CASSQGALKTQYF
TGTGCCAGCAGCCAAGGCGCCCTGAAGACCCAGTACTTC
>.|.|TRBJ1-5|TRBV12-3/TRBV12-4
CASSYSYSNQPQHF
TGTGCCAGCAGTTACAGTTATAGCAATCAGCCCCAGCATTTT
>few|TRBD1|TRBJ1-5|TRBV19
CASNKGQGLHQPQHF
TGTGCCAGTAACAAGGGACAGGGGCTTCATCAGCCCCAGCATTTT
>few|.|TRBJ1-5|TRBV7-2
CASSFEGFQPQHF
TGTGCCAGCAGCTTTGAGGGGTTTCAGCCCCAGCATTTT
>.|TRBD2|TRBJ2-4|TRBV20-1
CSARGSERGAENIQYF
TGCAGTGCTAGAGGGTCGGAGCGGGGGGCCGAAAACATTCAGTACTTC
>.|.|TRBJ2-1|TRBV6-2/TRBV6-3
CASSYTPGVATYNEQFF
TGTGCCAGCAGTTACACTCCGGGGGTAGCGACCTACAATGAGCAGTTCTTC
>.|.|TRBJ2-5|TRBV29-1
CSVRRRAGETQYF
TGCAGCGTCCGAAGGAGGGCCGGGGAGACCCAGTACTTC
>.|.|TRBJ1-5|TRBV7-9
CASSSNLVLKDQPQHF
TGTGCCAGCAGCTCAAACTTAGTCCTCAAAGATCAGCCCCAGCATTTT
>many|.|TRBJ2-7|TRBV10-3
CAVNSPERAGEYF
TGTGCCGTCAACAGCCCGGAGAGGGCTGGGGAATACTTC
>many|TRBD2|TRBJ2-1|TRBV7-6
CASSFNYPGTSNNEQFF
TGTGCCAGCAGCTTTAACTATCCGGGGACTAGTAACAATGAGCAGTTCTTC
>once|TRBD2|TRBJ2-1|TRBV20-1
CSARLPGTTNNEQFF
TGCAGTGCTAGATTGCCCGGGACTACGAACAATGAGCAGTTCTTC
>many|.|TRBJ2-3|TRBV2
CASQAGTSTDTQYF
TGTGCCAGCCAAGCAGGGACTAGCACAGATACGCAGTATTTT
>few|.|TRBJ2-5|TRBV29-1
CSVEGGLWAASGETQYF
TGCAGCGTTGAAGGGGGGCTGTGGGCGGCCTCCGGGGAGACCCAGTACTTC
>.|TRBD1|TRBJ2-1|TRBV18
CASSEPGTDNNEQFF
TGTGCCAGCTCCGAACCCGGGACAGATAACAATGAGCAGTTCTTC
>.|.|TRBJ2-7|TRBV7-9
CASSFGAPLEQYF
TGTGCCAGCAGCTTTGGCGCCCCACTGGAGCAGTACTTC
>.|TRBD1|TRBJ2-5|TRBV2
CASSGDRGETQYF
TGTGCCAGCAGTGGGGACAGGGGAGAGACCCAGTACTTC
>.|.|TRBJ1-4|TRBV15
CATSRGKWVNEKLFF
TGTGCCACCAGCAGAGGGAAATGGGTTAATGAAAAACTGTTTTTT
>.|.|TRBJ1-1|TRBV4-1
CASSQVLRKRDNTEAFF
TGCGCCAGCAGCCAAGTCCTCAGAAAAAGGGATAACACTGAAGCTTTCTTT
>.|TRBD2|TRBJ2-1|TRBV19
CASTVVAGANEQFF
TGTGCCAGTACGGTGGTAGCGGGAGCCAATGAGCAGTTCTTC
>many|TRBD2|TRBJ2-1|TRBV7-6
CASSRGGQRDNEQFF
TGTGCCAGCAGCCGCGGGGGGCAGAGAGACAATGAGCAGTTCTTC
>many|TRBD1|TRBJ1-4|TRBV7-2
CASSPMGQGATNEKLFF
TGTGCCAGCAGCCCGATGGGACAGGGTGCAACTAATGAAAAACTGTTTTTT
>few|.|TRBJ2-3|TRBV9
CASSVLDNTDTQYF
TGTGCCAGCAGCGTACTGGACAACACAGATACGCAGTATTTT
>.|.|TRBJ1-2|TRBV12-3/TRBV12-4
CASSDRDIWDYGYTF
TGTGCCAGCAGTGACCGGGACATTTGGGACTATGGCTACACCTTC
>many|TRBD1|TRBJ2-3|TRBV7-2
CASSRTGKTDTQYF
TGTGCCAGCAGTAGGACAGGGAAAACAGATACGCAGTATTTT
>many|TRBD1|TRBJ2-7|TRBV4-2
CASSQGDRDEQYF
TGTGCCAGCAGCCAAGGCGACAGGGACGAGCAGTACTTC
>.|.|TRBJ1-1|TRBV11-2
CASSFLQGLRTEAFF
TGTGCCAGCAGCTTCTTGCAGGGGCTTCGCACTGAAGCTTTCTTT
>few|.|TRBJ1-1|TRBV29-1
CSDARGMNTEAFF
TGCAGCGACGCCAGGGGAATGAACACTGAAGCTTTCTTT
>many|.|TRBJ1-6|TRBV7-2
CASRDSSYNSPLHF
TGTGCCAGCAGGGACAGCTCCTATAATTCACCCCTCCACTTT
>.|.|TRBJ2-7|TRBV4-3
CASSHGRTMDEQYF
TGCGCCAGCAGCCACGGCAGGACCATGGACGAGCAGTACTTC
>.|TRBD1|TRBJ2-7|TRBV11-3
CASSPRDRGQNEQYF
TGTGCCAGCAGCCCCCGGGACAGGGGGCAGAATGAGCAGTACTTC
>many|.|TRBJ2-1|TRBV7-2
CASSAVASSYNEQFF
TGTGCCAGCAGCGCCGTTGCGAGCTCCTACAATGAGCAGTTCTTC
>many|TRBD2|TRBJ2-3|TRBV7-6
CASSPKLAFTDTQYF
TGTGCCAGCAGCCCTAAACTAGCGTTCACAGATACGCAGTATTTT
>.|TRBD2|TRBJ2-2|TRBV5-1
CASSLIAGNTGELFF
TGCGCCAGCAGCTTGATAGCGGGGAACACCGGGGAGCTGTTTTTT
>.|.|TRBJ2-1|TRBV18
CASSPAVGNEQFF
TGTGCCAGCTCACCAGCGGTGGGGAATGAGCAGTTCTTC
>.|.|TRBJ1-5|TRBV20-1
CSANQGMNQPQHF
TGCAGTGCTAACCAGGGGATGAATCAGCCCCAGCATTTT
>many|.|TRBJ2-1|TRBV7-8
CASSIQGIEQFF
TGTGCCAGCAGCATCCAGGGGATTGAGCAGTTCTTC
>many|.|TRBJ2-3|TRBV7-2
CATGRVADTQYF
TGTGCCACCGGGCGGGTGGCAGATACGCAGTATTTT
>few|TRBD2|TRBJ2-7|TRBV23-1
CASSRGLAREQYF
TGCGCCAGCAGTCGAGGACTAGCAAGAGAGCAGTACTTC
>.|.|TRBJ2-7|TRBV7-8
CASSRPPVEGLHEQYF
TGTGCCAGCAGCCGACCTCCCGTCGAGGGGTTACACGAGCAGTACTTC
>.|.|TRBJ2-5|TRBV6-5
CASRDLQETQYF
TGTGCCAGCAGGGACTTGCAAGAGACCCAGTACTTC
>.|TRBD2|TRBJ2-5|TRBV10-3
CASRTSGDQETQYF
TGTGCCAGCCGGACTAGCGGGGACCAAGAGACCCAGTACTTC
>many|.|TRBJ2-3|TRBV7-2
CASSLDSSGTDTQYF
TGTGCCAGCAGCTTAGATTCCAGCGGCACAGATACGCAGTATTTT
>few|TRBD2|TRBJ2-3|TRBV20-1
CSARDTGTSADTQYF
TGCAGTGCTAGAGACACCGGGACTAGCGCAGATACGCAGTATTTT
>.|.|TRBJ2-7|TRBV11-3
CASSRSTRGSYEQYF
TGTGCCAGCAGCAGATCGACAAGGGGGAGCTACGAGCAGTACTTC
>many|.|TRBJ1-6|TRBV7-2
CASSLVQGYSPLHF
TGTGCCAGCAGCTTAGTGCAGGGGTATTCACCCCTCCACTTT
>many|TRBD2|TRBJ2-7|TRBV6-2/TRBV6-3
CASRAGGPHEQYF
TGTGCCAGCAGGGCGGGAGGACCCCACGAGCAGTACTTC
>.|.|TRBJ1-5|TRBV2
CASSEIRGRGQPQHF
TGTGCCAGCAGTGAAATTCGGGGAAGGGGCCAGCCCCAGCATTTT